Below, 21 T cell receptor beta chains from the same sample are listed, as sequenced in a study of cytomegalovirus exposure and HLA in healthy donors. The PCR employed 60 Vbeta primers together with 13 Jbeta primers. Generated by immunoSEQ multiplex PCR, the TCRdb table keeps only in-frame clones and is missing some. The sample gives about 160,000 clones, roughly 80% of which show up once; under 1.5% is in the top ten. Specimen: PBMCs. Every receptor here comes from a man aged 50 or older in good health and CMV-seropositive.

In DNA, the CDR3 is TGTGCCAGCAGAGACAGGGTAGGCAATGAGCAGTTCTTC. It codes for CASRDRVGNEQFF. This sequence joins TRBV6-1 and TRBJ2-1; 7 nucleotides match TRBD1. The germline gives CDR1 MNHNS, CDR2 SASEGT. CDR3 length: 13 amino acids. The trim removed 6 bases at V and 6 bases at J, leaving 5 bases unmatched.

This clone was recorded only once. V gene TRBV7-8 combines with J gene TRBJ2-1, with 9 bases that match TRBD2. The CDR3 loop spans 15 amino acids. Per germline, CDR1 SGHVS and CDR2 FQNEAQ. With V trimmed by 5 bases and J by 7 bases, 9 bases remained unmatched. CDR3 in DNA: TGTGCCAGCAGCCCGGTAGCGGGAGTAAGGAATGAGCAGTTCTTC. Translating it yields CASSPVAGVRNEQFF.

The CDR3 region is CASSQDAPYGEAFF. DNA of the CDR3: TGTGCCAGCAGCCAAGATGCCCCCTACGGTGAAGCTTTCTTT. The chain joins TRBV14 to TRBJ1-1; D remains unclear. The CDR3 is 14 amino acids. The V end was cut by 0 bases, the J end by 7 bases, with 12 bases between. CDR1 is SGHDN and CDR2 is FVKESK in the germline V gene.

The chain uses TRBV27 and TRBJ1-3; D remains ambiguous. Germline V gene data show CDR1 as MNHEY and CDR2 as SMNVEV (reference sequence). The ends were cut back, 6 bases at V and 0 bases at J, with 6 bases in the middle. The CDR3 has 13 residues. The CDR3 coding sequence is TGTGCCAGCAGCCGGAGCTCTGGAAACACCATATATTTT. Protein product: CASSRSSGNTIYF.

This clone was recorded only once. This rearrangement joins TRBV30 to TRBJ2-7; D ambiguous. The CDR3 runs to 12 residues. Germline V gene sequence: CDR1 GTSNPN, CDR2 SVGIG (reference sequence). The CDR3 region is CFKQKAAYEQYF. Written as DNA, the CDR3 is TGTTTCAAGCAGAAGGCGGCATACGAGCAGTACTTC.

In its sample, this clone was seen once. The chain is built from TRBV11-2 and TRBJ1-2; 8 bases agree with TRBD1. The V segment lost 5 bases and the J segment 3 bases; nucleotides outside the gene matches: 2. The germline CDR1 and CDR2 sequences are SGHAT and FQNNGV. The CDR3 totals 13 residues. Here the CDR3 DNA reads TGTGCCAGCAGCCCGACAGGGGACTATGGCTACACCTTC. It is translated as CASSPTGDYGYTF. The variable domain in full, completed from reference TRBV11-2 and TRBJ1-2, reads EAGVAQSPRYKIIEKRQSVAFWCNPISGHATLYWYQQILGQGPKLLIQFQNNGVVDDSQLPKDRFSAERLKGVDSTLKIQPAKLEDSAVYLCASSPTGDYGYTFGSGTRLTVV.

The CDR3 region is CASGGAPYNEQFF. In nucleotides, the CDR3 is TGTGCCAGCGGGGGGGCACCCTACAATGAGCAGTTCTTC. The J gene is TRBJ2-1, the V gene TRBV2; D may be TRBD2 (7 bases). The V gene lost 8 bases and the J gene lost 2 bases, with 10 bases spanning the gap. The CDR3 consists of 13 residues. The V gene's germline CDR1 is SNHLY and CDR2 FYNNEI.

This sequence joins TRBV5-4 and TRBJ2-3; 9 bases align to TRBD1. The CDR3 runs to 14 residues. From germline, CDR1 is SGHNT and CDR2 YYREEE (reference sequence). The J segment lost 3 bases and the V segment lost 2 bases, leaving 1 base of the junction unmatched. CDR3 amino acids: CASSFGQGTDTQYF. CDR3 in DNA: TGTGCCAGCAGCTTCGGACAGGGGACAGATACGCAGTATTTT.

This chain connects TRBV18 to TRBJ2-7; TRBD2 matches 9 bases. The V gene end was trimmed by 3 bases and the J gene end by 7 bases; junction bases not matched to a gene: 4. The CDR3 covers 13 residues. Looked up from germline, CDR1 is KGHSH and CDR2 is LQKENI. The CDR3 bases are TGTGCCAGCTCACCGACTAGCGGCGAAGAGCAGTACTTC. It specifies CASSPTSGEEQYF. Filled out from reference TRBV18 and TRBJ2-7, the complete variable domain reads NAGVMQNPRHLVRRRGQEARLRCSPMKGHSHVYWYRQLPEEGLKFMVYLQKENIIDESGMPKERFSAEFPKEGPSILRIQQVVRGDSAAYFCASSPTSGEEQYFGPGTRLTVT.

This clone was seen only once. The chain combines TRBV9 with TRBJ2-1; 10 nucleotides line up with TRBD2. This CDR3 is 16 amino acids long. From germline, CDR1 is SGDLS and CDR2 YYNGEE. After removal of 0 bases from V and 8 bases from J, the junction contained 8 bases not matched to a gene. CDR3 protein: CASSVGVSGRTDEQFF. The CDR3 DNA sequence: TGTGCCAGCAGCGTAGGAGTTAGCGGGAGGACGGATGAGCAGTTCTTC. The whole variable domain, filled in from reference TRBV9 and TRBJ2-1, reads DSGVTQTPKHLITATGQRVTLRCSPRSGDLSVYWYQQSLDQGLQFLIQYYNGEERAKGNILERFSAQQFPDLHSELNLSSLELGDSALYFCASSVGVSGRTDEQFFGPGTRLTVL.

This chain links TRBV4-3 with TRBJ1-5; D is ambiguous. Trimming cost V 1 base and J 6 bases, with 7 bases left between them. The CDR3 totals 13 residues. Germline lookup yields CDR1 LGHNA and CDR2 YSLEER. The CDR3 coding sequence is TGCGCCAGCAGCCAAGTCGTTTCTCAGCCCCAGCATTTT. It codes for CASSQVVSQPQHF.

In its sample, this clone was seen once. The V gene is TRBV6-6, the J gene TRBJ1-1, with a possible D match to TRBD1 (5 bases). This CDR3 contains 13 residues. V shed 8 bases and J shed 3 bases, with 13 bases lying between them. The V gene's germline CDR1 is MNHNY and CDR2 SVGAGI (reference sequence). The CDR3 nucleotides are TGTGCCAGCGACCCGTCGGGGGACACTGAAGCTTTCTTT. Amino acids: CASDPSGDTEAFF.

CDR3 amino acids: CASSFQRKSSYEQYF. The CDR3 region has the DNA TGTGCCAGCAGCTTCCAAAGAAAGAGCTCCTACGAGCAGTACTTC. V gene TRBV11-2 combines with J gene TRBJ2-7; D remains unclear. V was trimmed by 3 bases and J by 0 bases, leaving 12 bases between them. Germline V lookup: CDR1 SGHAT, CDR2 FQNNGV. This CDR3 contains 15 residues.

This sequence joins TRBV6-1 and TRBJ1-2; unclear D gene. The V end was cut by 3 bases, the J end by 6 bases, with 11 bases between. CDR3 length equals 13 residues. Looked up from germline, CDR1 is MNHNS and CDR2 is SASEGT. CDR3 nucleotide sequence: TGTGCCAGCAGTGATACCAGGCTCAATGGCTACACCTTC. Its protein is CASSDTRLNGYTF.

The chain combines TRBV14 with TRBJ1-5, with D unresolved. V was cut by 1 base and J by 5 bases, with 6 bases left in between. The CDR3 is made up of 13 amino acids. The germline V gene encodes CDR1 SGHDN and CDR2 FVKESK. Here the CDR3 reads CASSQGTHQPQHF. CDR3 coding DNA: TGTGCCAGCAGCCAAGGTACACATCAGCCCCAGCATTTT.

This clone occurred a few times. The chain carries TRBV9 and TRBJ2-3; maybe TRBD2 (8 bases). Germline CDR1 reads SGDLS; CDR2 reads YYNGEE. The CDR3 loop spans 17 amino acids. The V gene lost 6 bases and the J gene lost 4 bases, with 24 bases spanning the gap. The CDR3 here is CASNDVGGGQSPDTQYF. In DNA, the CDR3 is TGTGCCAGCAACGACGTCGGGGGGGGACAGAGTCCAGATACGCAGTATTTT.

The rearrangement links TRBV6-6 to TRBJ1-3; weak D call: TRBD1 (6 bases). The V end was cut by 6 bases, the J end by 2 bases, with 11 bases between. This CDR3 has 14 residues. CDR1 and CDR2 (germline): MNHNY, SVGAGI (reference sequence). The CDR3 DNA is TGTGCCAGCAGAACGCGACAGGCTGGAAACACCATATATTTT. Translation: CASRTRQAGNTIYF.

The gene calls are TRBV18 and TRBJ2-3; possibly TRBD1 for D (5 bases). V was shortened by 4 bases and J by 6 bases, with 14 bases between the two germline ends. The germline V gene encodes CDR1 KGHSH and CDR2 LQKENI. The CDR3 is 14 residues long. The CDR3 sequence is CASSLGAQGDTQYF. The CDR3 bases are TGTGCCAGCTCACTAGGGGCCCAAGGGGATACGCAGTATTTT.

V and J are TRBV7-2 and TRBJ1-6, with no clear D. This CDR3 contains 13 residues. Deletions cut 2 bases from V and 14 bases from J, with 13 bases between. Germline V gene sequence: CDR1 SGHTA, CDR2 FQGNSA. The CDR3 spells CASSLMGLSSLHF. DNA of the CDR3: TGTGCCAGCAGCTTAATGGGCCTTTCGTCCCTCCACTTT.

This sequence joins TRBV5-6 and TRBJ1-1, with D hard to call. Germline V CDR1 and CDR2: SGHDT, YYEEEE. V lost 2 bases to trimming and J lost 0 bases, with 5 bases between them. There are 13 residues in the CDR3. DNA for the CDR3: TGTGCCAGCAGCTTTACACTGAACACTGAAGCTTTCTTT. Translating gives CASSFTLNTEAFF. Together with reference TRBV5-6 and TRBJ1-1, the CDR3 gives the full variable domain: DAGVTQSPTHLIKTRGQQVTLRCSPKSGHDTVSWYQQALGQGPQFIFQYYEEEERQRGNFPDRFSGHQFPNYSSELNVNALLLGDSALYLCASSFTLNTEAFFGQGTRLTVV.

The chain joins TRBV11-2 to TRBJ1-2; a weak D match, TRBD1 (5 bases). CDR1 is SGHAT, CDR2 FQNNGV, per germline. The CDR3 loop spans 13 amino acids. Trimming shortened V by 4 bases and J by 1 base, and 7 bases separated the two germline ends. In DNA form, the CDR3 reads TGTGCCAGCAGCTCAGGGCTTAACTATGGCTACACCTTC. It codes for CASSSGLNYGYTF. The entire variable domain, with the rest obtained from reference TRBV11-2 and TRBJ1-2, is as follows: EAGVAQSPRYKIIEKRQSVAFWCNPISGHATLYWYQQILGQGPKLLIQFQNNGVVDDSQLPKDRFSAERLKGVDSTLKIQPAKLEDSAVYLCASSSGLNYGYTFGSGTRLTVV.